One TCR beta chain is described in this entry. The data originate from a study of blood T cell repertoires in COVID-19. Whole-study context: Material from acute and convalescent COVID-19 was sourced from the United States, Italy and Spain.

Enrolled through a virtual design, the participants were between roughly 18 and 90 years of age and came from roughly 22 US areas. Among Cohort 3 donors, those recovered had two negative PCRs, clearance, or symptom resolution. Original analysis: Estimation of nucleated cell counts relied on the amplification of reference gene primers. Here immunoSEQ multiplex PCR was the method, and the copy in TCRdb shows in-frame clones only, minus some. The DNA gave D and trimming, while V, J and clone size come from that table. The sample includes around 300,000 clones, nearly 90% of them seen just once. Germline CDR1 reads SGHAT; CDR2 reads FQNNGV. The CDR3 has 15 amino acids. V lost 1 base to trimming and J lost 3 bases, with 12 bases between them.

The chain joins TRBV11-2 to TRBJ1-1; unclear D gene. This TCR derives from a woman between 55 and 75 years old who had recovered from COVID-19. Sequenced input: PBMCs or T cells enriched from blood (not recorded which). This CDR3 reads CASSLGTGRDTEAFF. CDR3 bases: TGTGCCAGCAGCTTAGGGACGGGGAGGGACACTGAAGCTTTCTTT.